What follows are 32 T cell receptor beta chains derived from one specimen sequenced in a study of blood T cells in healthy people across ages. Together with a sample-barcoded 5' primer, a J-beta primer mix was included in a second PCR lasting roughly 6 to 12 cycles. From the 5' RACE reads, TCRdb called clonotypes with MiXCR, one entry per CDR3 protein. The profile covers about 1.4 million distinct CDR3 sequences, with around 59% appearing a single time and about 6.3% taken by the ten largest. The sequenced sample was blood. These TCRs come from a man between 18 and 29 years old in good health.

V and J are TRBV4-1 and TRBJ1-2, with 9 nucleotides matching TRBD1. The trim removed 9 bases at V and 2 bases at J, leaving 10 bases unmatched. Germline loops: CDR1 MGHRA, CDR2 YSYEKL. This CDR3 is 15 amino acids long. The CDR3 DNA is TGCGCCAGTACCACTACCGGGACAGGGAACTATGGCTACACCTTC. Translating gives CASTTTGTGNYGYTF.

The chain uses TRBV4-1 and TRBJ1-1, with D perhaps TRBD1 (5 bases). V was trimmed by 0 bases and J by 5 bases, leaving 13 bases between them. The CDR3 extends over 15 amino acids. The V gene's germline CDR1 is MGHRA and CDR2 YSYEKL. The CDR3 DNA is TGCGCCAGCAGCCAAGATGAAGAGGGGTTGACTGAAGCTTTCTTT. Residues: CASSQDEEGLTEAFF.

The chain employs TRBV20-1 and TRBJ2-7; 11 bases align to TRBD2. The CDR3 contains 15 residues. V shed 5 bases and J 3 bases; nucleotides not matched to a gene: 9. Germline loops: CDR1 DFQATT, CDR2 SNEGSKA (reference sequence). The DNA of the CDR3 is TGCAGTGCTGGTAAATTGACTAGCGGGGACTACGAGCAGTACTTC. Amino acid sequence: CSAGKLTSGDYEQYF.

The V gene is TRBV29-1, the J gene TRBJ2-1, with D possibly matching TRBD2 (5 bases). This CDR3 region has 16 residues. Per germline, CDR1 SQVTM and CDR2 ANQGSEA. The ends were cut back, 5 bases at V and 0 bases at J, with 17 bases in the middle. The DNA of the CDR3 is TGCAGCGTTCGGTACCTAGCAGCTAGCTCCTACAATGAGCAGTTCTTC. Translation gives CSVRYLAASSYNEQFF.

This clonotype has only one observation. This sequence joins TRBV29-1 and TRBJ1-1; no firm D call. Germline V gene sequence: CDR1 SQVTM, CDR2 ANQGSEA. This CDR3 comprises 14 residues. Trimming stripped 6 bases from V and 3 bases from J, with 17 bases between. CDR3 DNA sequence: TGCAGCGTCCGTAGTGTAGTCTCGGACACTGAAGCTTTCTTT. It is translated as CSVRSVVSDTEAFF.

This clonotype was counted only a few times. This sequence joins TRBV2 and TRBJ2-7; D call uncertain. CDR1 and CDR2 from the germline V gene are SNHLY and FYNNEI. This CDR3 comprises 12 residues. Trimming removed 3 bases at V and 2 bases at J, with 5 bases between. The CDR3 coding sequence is TGTGCCAGCAGTGATACAGCCTACGAGCAGTACTTC. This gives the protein CASSDTAYEQYF.

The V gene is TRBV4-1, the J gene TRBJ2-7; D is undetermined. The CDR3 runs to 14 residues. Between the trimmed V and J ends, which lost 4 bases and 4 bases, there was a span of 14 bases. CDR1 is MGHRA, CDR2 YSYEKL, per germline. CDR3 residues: CASSPWTSEYEQYF. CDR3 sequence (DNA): TGCGCCAGCAGCCCCTGGACCAGCGAATACGAGCAGTACTTC.

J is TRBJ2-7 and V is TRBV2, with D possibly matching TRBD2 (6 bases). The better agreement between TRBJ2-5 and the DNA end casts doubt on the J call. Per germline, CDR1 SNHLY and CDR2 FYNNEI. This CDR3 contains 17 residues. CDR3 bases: TGTGCCAGCAGTGGATTCGGCTTTACTAGCCTGATCGAGACCCAGTACTTC. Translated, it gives CASSGFGFTSLIETQYF.

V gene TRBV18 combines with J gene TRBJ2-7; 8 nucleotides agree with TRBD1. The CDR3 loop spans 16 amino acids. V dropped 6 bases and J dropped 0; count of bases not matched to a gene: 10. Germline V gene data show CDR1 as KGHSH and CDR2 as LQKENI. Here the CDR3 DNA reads TGTGCCAGCTCTCGACAGTTTCAGGGGGCCTCCTACGAGCAGTACTTC. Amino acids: CASSRQFQGASYEQYF. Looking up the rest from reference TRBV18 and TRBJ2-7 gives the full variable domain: NAGVMQNPRHLVRRRGQEARLRCSPMKGHSHVYWYRQLPEEGLKFMVYLQKENIIDESGMPKERFSAEFPKEGPSILRIQQVVRGDSAAYFCASSRQFQGASYEQYFGPGTRLTVT.

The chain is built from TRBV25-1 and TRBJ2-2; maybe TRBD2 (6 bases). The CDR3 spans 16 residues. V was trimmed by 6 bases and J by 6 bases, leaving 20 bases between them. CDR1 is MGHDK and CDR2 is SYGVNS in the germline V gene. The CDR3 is CASSKVFRDSSGELFF. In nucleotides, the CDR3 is TGTGCCAGCAGCAAGGTTTTCAGGGACTCGTCCGGGGAGCTGTTTTTT.

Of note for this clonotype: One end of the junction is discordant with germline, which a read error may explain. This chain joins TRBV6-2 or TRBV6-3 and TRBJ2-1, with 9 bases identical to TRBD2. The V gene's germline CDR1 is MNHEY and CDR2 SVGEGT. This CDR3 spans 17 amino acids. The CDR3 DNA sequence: TGTGCCAGCAGTTACTCGACTCCTAGCGGGGAATTGAATGGGCAGTTCTTC. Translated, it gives CASSYSTPSGELNGQFF.

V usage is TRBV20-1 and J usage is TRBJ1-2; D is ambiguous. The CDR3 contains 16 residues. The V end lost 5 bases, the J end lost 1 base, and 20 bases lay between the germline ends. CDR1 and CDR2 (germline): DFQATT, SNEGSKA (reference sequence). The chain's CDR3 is CSAPSGGGPGNYGYTF. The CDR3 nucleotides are TGCAGTGCTCCCTCGGGTGGCGGACCGGGTAACTATGGCTACACCTTC.

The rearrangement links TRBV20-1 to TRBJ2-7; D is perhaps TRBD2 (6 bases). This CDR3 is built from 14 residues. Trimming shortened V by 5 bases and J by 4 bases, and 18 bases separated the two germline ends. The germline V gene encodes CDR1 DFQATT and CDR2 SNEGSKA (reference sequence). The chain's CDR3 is CSARSRDFFYEQYF. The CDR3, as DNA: TGCAGTGCTCGGTCCCGGGACTTCTTTTACGAGCAGTACTTC.

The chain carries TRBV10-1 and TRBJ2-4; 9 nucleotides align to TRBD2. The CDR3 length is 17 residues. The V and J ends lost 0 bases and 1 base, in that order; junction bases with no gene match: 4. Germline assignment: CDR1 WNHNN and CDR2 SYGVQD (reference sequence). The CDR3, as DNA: TGCGCCAGCAGTGAGTCTATGGCGGGAGGGGCCAAAAACATTCAGTACTTC. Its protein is CASSESMAGGAKNIQYF.

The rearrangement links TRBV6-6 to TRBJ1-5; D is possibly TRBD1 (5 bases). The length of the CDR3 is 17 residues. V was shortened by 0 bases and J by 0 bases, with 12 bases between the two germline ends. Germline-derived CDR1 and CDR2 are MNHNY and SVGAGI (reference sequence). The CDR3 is CASSYSGQGYSNQPQHF. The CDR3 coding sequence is TGTGCCAGCAGTTACTCGGGGCAGGGATATAGCAATCAGCCCCAGCATTTT.

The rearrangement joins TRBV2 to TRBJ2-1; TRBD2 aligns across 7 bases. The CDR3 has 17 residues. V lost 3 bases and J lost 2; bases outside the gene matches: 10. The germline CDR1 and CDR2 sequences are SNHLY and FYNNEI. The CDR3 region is CASSEVRLAVTYNEQFF. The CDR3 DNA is TGTGCCAGCAGTGAGGTTCGGCTAGCGGTAACCTACAATGAGCAGTTCTTC.

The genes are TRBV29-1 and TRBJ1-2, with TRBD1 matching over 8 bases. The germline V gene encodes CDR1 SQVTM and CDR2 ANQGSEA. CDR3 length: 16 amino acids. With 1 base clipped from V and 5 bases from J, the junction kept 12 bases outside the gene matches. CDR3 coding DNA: TGCAGCGTTGAAGGGGAGAGGGCAGGGGGCGGTTATGGCTACACCTTC. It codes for CSVEGERAGGGYGYTF.

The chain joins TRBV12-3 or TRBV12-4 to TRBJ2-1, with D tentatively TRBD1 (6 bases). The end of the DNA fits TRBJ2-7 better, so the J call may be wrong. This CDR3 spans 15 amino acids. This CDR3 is CASSFRVGAYNEQYF. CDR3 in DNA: TGTGCCAGCAGTTTCAGGGTGGGGGCCTACAATGAGCAGTACTTC.

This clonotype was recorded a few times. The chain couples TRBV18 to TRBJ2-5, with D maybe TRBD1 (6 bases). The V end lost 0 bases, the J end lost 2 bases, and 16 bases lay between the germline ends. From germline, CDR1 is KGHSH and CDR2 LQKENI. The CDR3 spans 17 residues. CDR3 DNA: TGTGCCAGCTCACCACCGGTGTCAGACAGGATACAAGAGACCCAGTACTTC. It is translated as CASSPPVSDRIQETQYF.

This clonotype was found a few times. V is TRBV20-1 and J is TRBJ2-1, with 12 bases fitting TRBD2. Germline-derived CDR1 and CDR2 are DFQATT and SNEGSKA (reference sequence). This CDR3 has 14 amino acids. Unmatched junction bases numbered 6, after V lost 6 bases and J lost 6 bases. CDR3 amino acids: CSATLAGGPNEQFF. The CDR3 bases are TGCAGTGCAACCCTAGCGGGAGGGCCCAATGAGCAGTTCTTC.

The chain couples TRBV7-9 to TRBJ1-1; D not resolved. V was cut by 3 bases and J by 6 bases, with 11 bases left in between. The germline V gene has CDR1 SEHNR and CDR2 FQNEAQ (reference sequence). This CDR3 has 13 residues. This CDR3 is CASSFLTGAEAFF. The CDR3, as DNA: TGTGCCAGCAGCTTCCTTACGGGTGCTGAAGCTTTCTTT.

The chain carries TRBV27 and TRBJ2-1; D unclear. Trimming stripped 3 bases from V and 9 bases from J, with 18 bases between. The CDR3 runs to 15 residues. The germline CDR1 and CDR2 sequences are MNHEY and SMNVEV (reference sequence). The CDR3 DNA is TGTGCCAGCAGTTTTCTCCTGGCGAGCCCCAGTGAGCAGTTCTTC. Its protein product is CASSFLLASPSEQFF.

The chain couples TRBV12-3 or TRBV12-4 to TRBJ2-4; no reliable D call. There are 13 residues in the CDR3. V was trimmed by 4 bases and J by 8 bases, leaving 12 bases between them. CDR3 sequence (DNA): TGTGCCAGCAGTTATCTGGGTTCTGACATTCAGTACTTC. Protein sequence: CASSYLGSDIQYF.

CDR3 sequence: CSVGWGGPYGYTF. In DNA, the CDR3 is TGCAGCGTTGGGTGGGGCGGCCCCTATGGCTACACCTTC. The V gene is TRBV29-1, the J gene TRBJ1-2; a weak D match, TRBD1 (5 bases). Germline CDR1 SQVTM, CDR2 ANQGSEA. This CDR3 contains 13 residues. V lost 4 bases to trimming and J lost 4 bases, with 13 bases between them.

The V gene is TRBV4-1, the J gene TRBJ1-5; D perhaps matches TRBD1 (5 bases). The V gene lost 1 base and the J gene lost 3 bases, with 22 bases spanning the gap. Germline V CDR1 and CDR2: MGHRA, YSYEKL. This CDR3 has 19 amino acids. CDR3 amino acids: CASSQGRVMGGAANQPQHF. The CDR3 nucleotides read TGCGCCAGCAGCCAAGGGCGGGTAATGGGGGGAGCAGCCAATCAGCCCCAGCATTTT.

Here the CDR3 reads CASSVDMTSDEQFF. The CDR3 coding sequence is TGCGCCAGCAGCGTGGATATGACTAGCGATGAGCAGTTCTTC. V gene TRBV5-1 combines with J gene TRBJ2-1, with 8 bases fitting TRBD2. CDR1 is SGHRS and CDR2 is YFSETQ in the germline V gene. CDR3 size: 14 residues. V lost 4 bases to trimming and J lost 8 bases; unmatched junction nucleotides: 8.

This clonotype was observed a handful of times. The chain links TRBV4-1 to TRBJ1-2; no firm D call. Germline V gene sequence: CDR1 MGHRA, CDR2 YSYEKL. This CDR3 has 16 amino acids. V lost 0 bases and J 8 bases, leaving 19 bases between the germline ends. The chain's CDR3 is CASSQDVFRDISGYTF. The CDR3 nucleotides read TGCGCCAGCAGCCAAGATGTGTTTAGGGATATCTCCGGCTACACCTTC.

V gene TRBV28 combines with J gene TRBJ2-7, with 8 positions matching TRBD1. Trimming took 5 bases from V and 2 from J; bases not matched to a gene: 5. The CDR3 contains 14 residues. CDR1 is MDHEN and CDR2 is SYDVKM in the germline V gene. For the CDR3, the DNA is TGTGCCAGCAGTCGCTACAGGGGGACCTACGAGCAGTACTTC. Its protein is CASSRYRGTYEQYF.

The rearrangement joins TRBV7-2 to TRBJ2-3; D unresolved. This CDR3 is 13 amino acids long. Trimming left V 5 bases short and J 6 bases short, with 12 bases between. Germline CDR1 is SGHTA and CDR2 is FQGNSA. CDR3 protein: CASSPLRRDTQYF. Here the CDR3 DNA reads TGTGCCAGCAGCCCTTTGCGGCGGGATACGCAGTATTTT.

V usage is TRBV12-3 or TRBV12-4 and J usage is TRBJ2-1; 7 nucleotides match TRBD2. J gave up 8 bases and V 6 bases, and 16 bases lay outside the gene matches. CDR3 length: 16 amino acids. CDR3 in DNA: TGTGCCAGCAGCGACCGGGACTACCCGGATACCGATGAGCAGTTCTTC. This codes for CASSDRDYPDTDEQFF.

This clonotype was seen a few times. The CDR3 is CASSPLFYNEQFF. The DNA for the CDR3 is TGTGCCAGCAGCCCGCTCTTTTACAATGAGCAGTTCTTC. J is TRBJ2-1 and V is TRBV7-2; D is uncertain. The V end was cut by 5 bases, the J end by 4 bases, with 9 bases between. Germline loops: CDR1 SGHTA, CDR2 FQGNSA. The CDR3 sequence is 13 residues long.

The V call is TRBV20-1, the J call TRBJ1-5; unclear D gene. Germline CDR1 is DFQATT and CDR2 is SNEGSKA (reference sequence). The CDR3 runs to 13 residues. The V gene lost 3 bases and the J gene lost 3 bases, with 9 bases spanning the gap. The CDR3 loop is CSARWQPNQPQHF. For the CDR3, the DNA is TGCAGTGCTAGGTGGCAGCCCAATCAGCCCCAGCATTTT.